The rows below give T cell receptor beta chains drawn from one sample of a study of shared clonotypes between healthy human individuals. Profiling relied on immunoSEQ multiplex PCR, and the TCRdb table lists in-frame clones only, not all of them. Among 2 million to 2.5 million clones listed, approximately 93% were seen once. The specimen was naive CD4+ T cells from PBMCs. The receptor source for this set is a man younger than 30 in good health. Some clones in this sample may be carry-over from other donors' samples. CDR3s include the opening cysteine and the closing phenylalanine or tryptophan. Fields, in order: D gene, V gene, J gene, clone size, CDR3 protein, CDR3 DNA. A D gene is named only where the DNA matches it firmly. Expanded clones get a size class; other rows say once, few or many, or leave the size out.

D gene: -; V gene: TRBV19; J gene: TRBJ2-3; clone size: -; CDR3 protein: CASSIARSTDTQYF; CDR3 DNA: TGTGCCAGTAGTATAGCTCGGTCCACAGATACGCAGTATTTT
D gene: -; V gene: TRBV9; J gene: TRBJ1-3; clone size: -; CDR3 protein: CASSPMDSSGNTIYF; CDR3 DNA: TGTGCCAGCAGCCCAATGGACAGCTCTGGAAACACCATATATTTT
D gene: -; V gene: TRBV9; J gene: TRBJ2-3; clone size: -; CDR3 protein: CASSVAPSALTNTQYF; CDR3 DNA: TGTGCCAGCAGCGTAGCCCCTAGTGCACTCACAAATACGCAGTATTTT
D gene: -; V gene: TRBV5-1; J gene: TRBJ2-5; clone size: -; CDR3 protein: CASSLEAWPQYF; CDR3 DNA: TGCGCCAGCAGCTTGGAGGCATGGCCCCAGTACTTC
D gene: TRBD1; V gene: TRBV5-6; J gene: TRBJ2-2; clone size: -; CDR3 protein: CASSLVGTGNTGELFF; CDR3 DNA: TGTGCCAGCAGCTTGGTAGGGACAGGGAACACCGGGGAGCTGTTTTTT
D gene: -; V gene: TRBV19; J gene: TRBJ2-1; clone size: -; CDR3 protein: CASRPDGTSYNEQFF; CDR3 DNA: TGTGCCAGTAGGCCTGACGGGACCAGCTACAATGAGCAGTTCTTC
D gene: TRBD1; V gene: TRBV15; J gene: TRBJ2-7; clone size: -; CDR3 protein: CATSRVRGQAYEQYF; CDR3 DNA: TGTGCCACCAGCAGGGTAAGGGGACAGGCCTACGAGCAGTACTTC
D gene: TRBD2; V gene: TRBV9; J gene: TRBJ2-3; clone size: -; CDR3 protein: CASSPGTSGVTDTQYF; CDR3 DNA: TGTGCCAGCAGCCCTGGGACTAGCGGAGTAACAGATACGCAGTATTTT
D gene: -; V gene: TRBV2; J gene: TRBJ1-3; clone size: once; CDR3 protein: CASSVGGALSGNTIYF; CDR3 DNA: TGTGCCAGCAGCGTGGGGGGGGCTCTCTCTGGAAACACCATATATTTT
D gene: TRBD1; V gene: TRBV30; J gene: TRBJ1-1; clone size: -; CDR3 protein: CAWSVRTGGKAFF; CDR3 DNA: TGTGCCTGGAGTGTCAGGACAGGGGGAAAAGCTTTCTTT
D gene: -; V gene: TRBV29-1; J gene: TRBJ2-7; clone size: -; CDR3 protein: CSVSSSYEQYF; CDR3 DNA: TGCAGCGTTTCCAGCTCCTACGAGCAGTACTTC
D gene: -; V gene: TRBV18; J gene: TRBJ1-2; clone size: -; CDR3 protein: CASSPGLGEGRGYTF; CDR3 DNA: TGTGCCAGCTCACCGGGGTTAGGGGAAGGTCGAGGCTACACCTTC
D gene: TRBD1; V gene: TRBV7-3; J gene: TRBJ1-5; clone size: -; CDR3 protein: CASSLVNQGGNQPQHF; CDR3 DNA: TGTGCCAGCAGCTTAGTAAATCAGGGGGGTAATCAGCCCCAGCATTTT
D gene: -; V gene: TRBV5-6; J gene: TRBJ2-7; clone size: -; CDR3 protein: CASSFIGYSYEQYF; CDR3 DNA: TGTGCCAGCAGCTTTATCGGTTACTCCTACGAGCAGTACTTC
D gene: -; V gene: TRBV13; J gene: TRBJ1-2; clone size: -; CDR3 protein: CASSRRLRANYGYTF; CDR3 DNA: TGTGCCAGCAGCCGACGACTGAGAGCTAACTATGGCTACACCTTC
D gene: -; V gene: TRBV19; J gene: TRBJ2-7; clone size: -; CDR3 protein: CATRGTDPPYEQYF; CDR3 DNA: TGTGCCACTAGAGGCACCGACCCTCCCTACGAGCAGTACTTC
D gene: -; V gene: TRBV6-1; J gene: TRBJ1-2; clone size: -; CDR3 protein: CASSPAETTIGYTF; CDR3 DNA: TGTGCCAGCAGTCCAGCGGAGACGACTATCGGCTACACCTTC
D gene: -; V gene: TRBV5-4; J gene: TRBJ2-2; clone size: -; CDR3 protein: CASSFQFGRTTLGTGELFF; CDR3 DNA: TGTGCCAGCAGCTTTCAGTTTGGCAGAACGACTTTGGGCACCGGGGAGCTGTTTTTT
D gene: -; V gene: TRBV5-1; J gene: TRBJ1-2; clone size: -; CDR3 protein: CASSLGTPTGRLNYGYTF; CDR3 DNA: TGCGCCAGCAGCTTGGGAACTCCCACAGGGCGGTTAAACTATGGCTACACCTTC
D gene: TRBD2; V gene: TRBV7-3; J gene: TRBJ2-7; clone size: -; CDR3 protein: CASSLGSAGAYEQYF; CDR3 DNA: TGTGCCAGCAGCTTAGGGTCTGCGGGAGCCTACGAGCAGTACTTC
D gene: -; V gene: TRBV9; J gene: TRBJ1-1; clone size: -; CDR3 protein: CASSQQDNTEAFF; CDR3 DNA: TGTGCCAGCAGCCAACAAGACAACACTGAAGCTTTCTTT
D gene: TRBD1; V gene: TRBV18; J gene: TRBJ2-7; clone size: -; CDR3 protein: CASSPGQGSYEQYF; CDR3 DNA: TGTGCCAGCTCACCGGGACAGGGCTCCTACGAGCAGTACTTC
D gene: -; V gene: TRBV30; J gene: TRBJ1-3; clone size: -; CDR3 protein: CAWSDRGDSGNTIYF; CDR3 DNA: TGTGCCTGGAGCGACAGAGGGGATTCTGGAAACACCATATATTTT
D gene: -; V gene: TRBV28; J gene: TRBJ2-4; clone size: -; CDR3 protein: CASSPSWASKNIQYF; CDR3 DNA: TGTGCCAGCAGCCCTAGTTGGGCAAGCAAAAACATTCAGTACTTC
D gene: TRBD1; V gene: TRBV2; J gene: TRBJ1-1; clone size: few; CDR3 protein: CASSRRDRGNTEAFF; CDR3 DNA: TGTGCCAGCAGTCGTAGGGACAGGGGGAACACTGAAGCTTTCTTT
D gene: -; V gene: TRBV27; J gene: TRBJ2-7; clone size: -; CDR3 protein: CASSLALESNGEQYF; CDR3 DNA: TGTGCCAGCAGTTTAGCACTAGAATCGAACGGAGAGCAGTACTTC
D gene: -; V gene: TRBV7-3; J gene: TRBJ2-6; clone size: -; CDR3 protein: CASSLTGGPGANVLTF; CDR3 DNA: TGTGCCAGCAGCTTAACGGGGGGGCCTGGGGCCAACGTCCTGACTTTC
D gene: -; V gene: TRBV29-1; J gene: TRBJ1-4; clone size: -; CDR3 protein: CSVAGEAKLFF; CDR3 DNA: TGCAGCGTTGCGGGGGAAGCTAAACTGTTTTTT
D gene: TRBD2; V gene: TRBV4-3; J gene: TRBJ2-7; clone size: -; CDR3 protein: CASSQNPAGGRTPYEQYF; CDR3 DNA: TGCGCCAGCAGCCAAAACCCGGCCGGGGGGAGGACCCCCTACGAGCAGTACTTC
D gene: TRBD2; V gene: TRBV5-1; J gene: TRBJ2-2; clone size: -; CDR3 protein: CASSLLAGESGELFF; CDR3 DNA: TGCGCCAGCAGCTTGTTAGCGGGAGAATCCGGGGAGCTGTTTTTT
D gene: TRBD1; V gene: TRBV4-3; J gene: TRBJ2-3; clone size: -; CDR3 protein: CASSQDLRGSTDTQYF; CDR3 DNA: TGCGCCAGCAGCCAGGATCTCAGGGGGAGCACAGATACGCAGTATTTT
D gene: TRBD2; V gene: TRBV5-1; J gene: TRBJ2-3; clone size: -; CDR3 protein: CASSLDTSVRGDTQYF; CDR3 DNA: TGCGCCAGCAGCTTGGATACTAGCGTGAGGGGAGATACGCAGTATTTT
D gene: -; V gene: TRBV18; J gene: TRBJ2-7; clone size: once; CDR3 protein: CASSPRLRSSIEQYF; CDR3 DNA: TGTGCCAGCTCACCAAGGCTCCGGAGCTCTATCGAGCAGTACTTC
D gene: TRBD2; V gene: TRBV7-9; J gene: TRBJ2-3; clone size: -; CDR3 protein: CASRPNALAGGADTQYF; CDR3 DNA: TGTGCCAGCAGACCCAACGCTCTAGCGGGAGGGGCAGATACGCAGTATTTT
D gene: TRBD2; V gene: TRBV6-1; J gene: TRBJ2-1; clone size: -; CDR3 protein: CASSEGLIYNEQFF; CDR3 DNA: TGTGCCAGCAGTGAGGGACTAATTTACAATGAGCAGTTCTTC
D gene: -; V gene: TRBV7-6; J gene: TRBJ2-7; clone size: -; CDR3 protein: CASSYAPGDYEQYF; CDR3 DNA: TGTGCCAGCAGCTACGCCCCAGGTGACTACGAGCAGTACTTC
D gene: TRBD2; V gene: TRBV6-4; J gene: TRBJ2-3; clone size: -; CDR3 protein: CATRTSGSRADTQYF; CDR3 DNA: TGTGCCACCCGGACTAGCGGGAGTCGGGCAGATACGCAGTATTTT
D gene: -; V gene: TRBV20-1; J gene: TRBJ2-7; clone size: -; CDR3 protein: CSAPKPEQYF; CDR3 DNA: TGCAGTGCTCCAAAGCCCGAGCAGTACTTC
D gene: TRBD2; V gene: TRBV5-1; J gene: TRBJ2-5; clone size: -; CDR3 protein: CASSYIGGSRGETQYF; CDR3 DNA: TGCGCCAGCAGTTATATAGGCGGGAGCAGAGGTGAGACCCAGTACTTC
D gene: -; V gene: TRBV9; J gene: TRBJ2-2; clone size: -; CDR3 protein: CASSVGGYEGSGELFF; CDR3 DNA: TGTGCCAGCAGCGTAGGAGGCTATGAGGGTTCCGGGGAGCTGTTTTTT
D gene: -; V gene: TRBV5-4; J gene: TRBJ2-5; clone size: -; CDR3 protein: CASRPWRDEETQYF; CDR3 DNA: TGTGCCAGCAGACCCTGGAGGGACGAAGAGACCCAGTACTTC
D gene: TRBD1; V gene: TRBV6-6; J gene: TRBJ1-1; clone size: -; CDR3 protein: CASSFNRGNTEAFF; CDR3 DNA: TGTGCCAGCAGTTTCAACAGGGGGAACACTGAAGCTTTCTTT
D gene: -; V gene: TRBV7-9; J gene: TRBJ2-1; clone size: -; CDR3 protein: CASSQPLRGSSYNEQFF; CDR3 DNA: TGTGCCAGCAGCCAGCCTTTACGGGGGAGCTCCTACAATGAGCAGTTCTTC
D gene: -; V gene: TRBV28; J gene: TRBJ2-3; clone size: -; CDR3 protein: CASRRPETDTQYF; CDR3 DNA: TGTGCCAGCAGGCGACCGGAAACAGATACGCAGTATTTT
D gene: -; V gene: TRBV11-1; J gene: TRBJ2-7; clone size: -; CDR3 protein: CASSAEYEQYF; CDR3 DNA: TGTGCCAGCAGCGCCGAGTACGAGCAGTACTTC
D gene: -; V gene: TRBV19; J gene: TRBJ2-2; clone size: -; CDR3 protein: CASRAGPQPTGELFF; CDR3 DNA: TGTGCCAGTAGGGCGGGACCTCAACCCACCGGGGAGCTGTTTTTT
D gene: -; V gene: TRBV5-1; J gene: TRBJ2-2; clone size: -; CDR3 protein: CASSTEGITGELFF; CDR3 DNA: TGCGCCAGCAGCACCGAAGGTATCACCGGGGAGCTGTTTTTT
D gene: -; V gene: TRBV7-2; J gene: TRBJ1-4; clone size: once; CDR3 protein: CASSSVGGRLAEKLFF; CDR3 DNA: TGTGCCAGCAGCTCCGTTGGGGGGCGCTTGGCTGAAAAACTGTTTTTT
D gene: -; V gene: TRBV4-3; J gene: TRBJ1-2; clone size: once; CDR3 protein: CASSQEGYYGYTF; CDR3 DNA: TGCGCCAGCAGCCAAGAAGGGTACTATGGCTACACCTTC
D gene: -; V gene: TRBV7-9; J gene: TRBJ2-7; clone size: -; CDR3 protein: CASSSQGYEQYF; CDR3 DNA: TGTGCCAGCAGCTCCCAGGGCTACGAGCAGTACTTC
D gene: TRBD2; V gene: TRBV11-3; J gene: TRBJ2-1; clone size: -; CDR3 protein: CASSLGGSGGGYNEQFF; CDR3 DNA: TGTGCCAGCAGCTTAGGCGGTAGCGGGGGAGGATACAATGAGCAGTTCTTC
D gene: TRBD2; V gene: TRBV28; J gene: TRBJ2-4; clone size: -; CDR3 protein: CASHHPGGNIQYF; CDR3 DNA: TGTGCCAGCCATCATCCGGGAGGAAACATTCAGTACTTC
D gene: -; V gene: TRBV11-2; J gene: TRBJ2-2; clone size: -; CDR3 protein: CASSLIIGNTGELFF; CDR3 DNA: TGTGCCAGCAGCTTAATTATAGGGAACACCGGGGAGCTGTTTTTT
D gene: -; V gene: TRBV25-1; J gene: TRBJ2-7; clone size: -; CDR3 protein: CASSELGSALSYF; CDR3 DNA: TGTGCCAGCAGTGAATTGGGTAGCGCCCTCTCGTACTTC
D gene: TRBD1; V gene: TRBV2; J gene: TRBJ1-4; clone size: -; CDR3 protein: CAILRARGPTNEKLFF; CDR3 DNA: TGTGCCATCCTCAGGGCCAGGGGGCCGACTAATGAAAAACTGTTTTTT
D gene: -; V gene: TRBV6-6; J gene: TRBJ1-1; clone size: -; CDR3 protein: CASSYSGGSMEAFF; CDR3 DNA: TGTGCCAGCAGTTACTCGGGAGGTAGTATGGAAGCTTTCTTT
D gene: -; V gene: TRBV5-4; J gene: TRBJ1-2; clone size: -; CDR3 protein: CASSPGAPQGYGYTF; CDR3 DNA: TGTGCCAGCAGTCCCGGGGCCCCCCAGGGCTATGGCTACACCTTC
D gene: TRBD1; V gene: TRBV18; J gene: TRBJ2-2; clone size: -; CDR3 protein: CASSPGRGQELFF; CDR3 DNA: TGTGCCAGCTCACCGGGCAGGGGGCAGGAGCTGTTTTTT
D gene: -; V gene: TRBV6-5; J gene: TRBJ1-2; clone size: -; CDR3 protein: CASSYWSPTENYGYTF; CDR3 DNA: TGTGCCAGCAGTTACTGGAGCCCGACAGAGAACTATGGCTACACCTTC
D gene: TRBD1; V gene: TRBV6-5; J gene: TRBJ1-3; clone size: -; CDR3 protein: CASRSTGGRGNTIYF; CDR3 DNA: TGTGCCAGCAGGTCGACAGGGGGGCGCGGAAACACCATATATTTT